This entry is about one T cell receptor (beta chain). The entry originates in a study of OX40 agonist ivuxolimab in advanced cancers. TCRdb keeps only in-frame clones here, not all; method: immunoSEQ multiplex PCR. The sample holds 40,000 to 55,000 clones, about 90% seen once. CDR3 size: 18 residues. V was pared by 2 bases and J by 5 bases, with 17 bases of the junction left unmatched. Germline V gives CDR1 KGHSH, CDR2 LQKENI. This sequence joins TRBV18 and TRBJ1-1, with TRBD1 matching 7 bases. This receptor was identified in an adult with an advanced solid tumor such as melanoma, head and neck, liver or kidney cancer. The material was CD4+ or CD8+ T cells sorted from blood, obtained in a trial of the OX40 agonist ivuxolimab. CDR3 amino acids: CASSPAWTGGGGGTEAFF. Written as DNA, the CDR3 is TGTGCCAGCTCACCAGCATGGACAGGCGGGGGAGGGGGGACTGAAGCTTTCTTT.